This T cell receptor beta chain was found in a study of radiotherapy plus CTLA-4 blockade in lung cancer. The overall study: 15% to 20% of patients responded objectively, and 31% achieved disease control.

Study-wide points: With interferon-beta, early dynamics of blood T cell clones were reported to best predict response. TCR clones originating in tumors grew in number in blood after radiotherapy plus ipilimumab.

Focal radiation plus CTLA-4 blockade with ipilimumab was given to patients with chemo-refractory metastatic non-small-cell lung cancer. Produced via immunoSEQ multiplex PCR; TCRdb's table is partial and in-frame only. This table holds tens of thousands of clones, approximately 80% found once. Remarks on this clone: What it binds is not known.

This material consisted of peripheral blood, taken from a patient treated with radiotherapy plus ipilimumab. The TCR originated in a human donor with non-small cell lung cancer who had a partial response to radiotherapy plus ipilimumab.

CDR3 nucleotides: TGTGCCAGCAGCTTAACCGGGAACGAGCAGTACTTC. This translates into CASSLTGNEQYF. The chain links TRBV11-2 to TRBJ2-7; TRBD2 is a possible D gene (5 bases). This CDR3 has 12 amino acids. Deletions cut 2 bases from V and 5 bases from J, with 7 bases between. CDR1 and CDR2 from the germline V gene are SGHAT and FQNNGV. Full variable domain (remainder filled in from reference TRBV11-2 and TRBJ2-7): EAGVAQSPRYKIIEKRQSVAFWCNPISGHATLYWYQQILGQGPKLLIQFQNNGVVDDSQLPKDRFSAERLKGVDSTLKIQPAKLEDSAVYLCASSLTGNEQYFGPGTRLTVT.